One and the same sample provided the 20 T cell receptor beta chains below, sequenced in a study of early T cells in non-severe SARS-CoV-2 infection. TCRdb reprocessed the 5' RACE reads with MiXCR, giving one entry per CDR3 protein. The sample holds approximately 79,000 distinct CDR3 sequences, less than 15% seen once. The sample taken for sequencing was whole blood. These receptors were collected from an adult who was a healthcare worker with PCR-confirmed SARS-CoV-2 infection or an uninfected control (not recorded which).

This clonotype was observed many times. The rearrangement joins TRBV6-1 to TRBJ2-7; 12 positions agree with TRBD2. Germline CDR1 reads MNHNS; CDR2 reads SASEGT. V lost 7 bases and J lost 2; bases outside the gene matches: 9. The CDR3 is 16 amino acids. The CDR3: CASMMTSGRGPYEQYF. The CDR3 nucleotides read TGTGCCAGCATGATGACTAGCGGGAGAGGTCCCTACGAGCAGTACTTC.

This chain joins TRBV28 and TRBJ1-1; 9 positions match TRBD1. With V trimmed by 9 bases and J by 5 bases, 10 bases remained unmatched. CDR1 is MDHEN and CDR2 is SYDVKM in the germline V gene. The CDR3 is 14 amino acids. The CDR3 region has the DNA TGTGCCAGTTCCCCCGGGACAGGGCATACTGAAGCTTTCTTT. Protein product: CASSPGTGHTEAFF.

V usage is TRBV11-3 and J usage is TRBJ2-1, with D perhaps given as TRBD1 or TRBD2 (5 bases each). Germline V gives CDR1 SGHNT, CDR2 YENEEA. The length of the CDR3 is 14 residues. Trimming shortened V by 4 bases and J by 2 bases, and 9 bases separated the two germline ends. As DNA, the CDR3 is TGTGCCAGCAGCTCCCAGGGACCCTACAATGAGCAGTTCTTC. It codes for CASSSQGPYNEQFF.

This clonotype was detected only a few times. This chain's CDR3 is CASSYTRTGWSPNYGYTF. The CDR3 nucleotides are TGTGCCAGCAGCTACACCCGGACAGGCTGGTCCCCTAACTATGGCTACACCTTC. The chain recombines TRBV3-1 with TRBJ1-2; TRBD1 agrees at 7 bases. The CDR3 is made up of 18 amino acids. Germline V gene sequence: CDR1 LGHDT, CDR2 YNNKEL (reference sequence). The junction had 15 bases not matched to a gene; V was cut back by 5 bases and J by 0 bases. Using reference TRBV3-1 and TRBJ1-2 for the parts outside the CDR3, the full variable domain is DTAVSQTPKYLVTQMGNDKSIKCEQNLGHDTMYWYKQDSKKFLKIMFSYNNKELIINETVPNRFSPKSPDKAHLNLHINSLELGDSAVYFCASSYTRTGWSPNYGYTFGSGTRLTVV.

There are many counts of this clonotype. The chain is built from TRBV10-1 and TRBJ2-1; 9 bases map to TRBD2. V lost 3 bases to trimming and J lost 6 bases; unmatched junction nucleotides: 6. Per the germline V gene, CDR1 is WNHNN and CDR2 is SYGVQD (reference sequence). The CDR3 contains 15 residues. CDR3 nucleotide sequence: TGCGCCAGCAGTGATGGCGGGAGGGCCATCAATGAGCAGTTCTTC. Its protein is CASSDGGRAINEQFF.

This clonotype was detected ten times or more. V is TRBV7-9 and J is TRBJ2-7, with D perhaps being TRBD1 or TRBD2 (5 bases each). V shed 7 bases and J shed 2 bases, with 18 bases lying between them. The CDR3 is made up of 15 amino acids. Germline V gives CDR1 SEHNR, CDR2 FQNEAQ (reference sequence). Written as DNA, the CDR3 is TGTGCCAGCATGGAGCCCGGGACGGGGACCTACGAGCAGTACTTC. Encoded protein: CASMEPGTGTYEQYF.

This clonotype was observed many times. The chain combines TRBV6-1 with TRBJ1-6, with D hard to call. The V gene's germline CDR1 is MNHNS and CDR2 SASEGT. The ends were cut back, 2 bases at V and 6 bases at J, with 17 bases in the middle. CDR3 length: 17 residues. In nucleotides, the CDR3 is TGTGCCAGCAGTGAACAGATATACTCGAGAGGTAATTCACCCCTCCACTTT. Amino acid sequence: CASSEQIYSRGNSPLHF.

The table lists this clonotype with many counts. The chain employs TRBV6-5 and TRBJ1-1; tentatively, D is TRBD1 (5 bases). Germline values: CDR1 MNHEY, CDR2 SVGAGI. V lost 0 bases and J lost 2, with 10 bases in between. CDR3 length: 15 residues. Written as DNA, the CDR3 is TGTGCCAGCAGTTACTCCTGGGGCCTAAACACTGAAGCTTTCTTT. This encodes CASSYSWGLNTEAFF.

CDR3 in amino acids: CASSFGTPLYF. DNA of the CDR3: TGCGCCAGCAGCTTCGGGACACCTCTATATTTT. The chain joins TRBV5-1 to TRBJ2-3; D is perhaps TRBD1 (6 bases). The V gene's germline CDR1 is SGHRS and CDR2 YFSETQ. CDR3 length: 11 amino acids. V was trimmed by 2 bases and J by 15 bases, leaving 13 bases between them.

As DNA, the CDR3 is TGCGCCAGCAGCTGGACAGGGGCTAACTATGGCTACACCTTC. Amino acid sequence: CASSWTGANYGYTF. The rearrangement uses TRBV5-1 and TRBJ1-2, with TRBD1 matching over 9 bases. The CDR3 has 14 residues. V gave up 3 bases and J gave up 0 bases; unmatched junction bases: 0. Germline V gene data show CDR1 as SGHRS and CDR2 as YFSETQ.

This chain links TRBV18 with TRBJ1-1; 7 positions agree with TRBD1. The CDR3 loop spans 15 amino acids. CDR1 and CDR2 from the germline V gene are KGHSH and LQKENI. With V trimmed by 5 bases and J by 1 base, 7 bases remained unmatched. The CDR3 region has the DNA TGTGCCAGCTCATACGGACAGGCACAGAACACTGAAGCTTTCTTT. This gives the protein CASSYGQAQNTEAFF.

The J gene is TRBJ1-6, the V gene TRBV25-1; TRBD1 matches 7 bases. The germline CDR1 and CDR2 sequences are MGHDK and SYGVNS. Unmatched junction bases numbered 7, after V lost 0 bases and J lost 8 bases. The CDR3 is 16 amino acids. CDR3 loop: CASSEYAGGGYSPLHF. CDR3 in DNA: TGTGCCAGCAGTGAATATGCAGGGGGAGGTTATTCACCCCTCCACTTT.

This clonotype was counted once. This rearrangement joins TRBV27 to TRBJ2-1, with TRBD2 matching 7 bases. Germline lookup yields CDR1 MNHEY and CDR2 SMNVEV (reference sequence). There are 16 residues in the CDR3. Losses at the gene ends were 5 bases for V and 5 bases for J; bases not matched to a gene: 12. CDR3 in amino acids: CASSPLSRGTNNEQFF. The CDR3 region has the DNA TGTGCCAGCAGTCCCCTATCCCGGGGGACTAACAATGAGCAGTTCTTC.

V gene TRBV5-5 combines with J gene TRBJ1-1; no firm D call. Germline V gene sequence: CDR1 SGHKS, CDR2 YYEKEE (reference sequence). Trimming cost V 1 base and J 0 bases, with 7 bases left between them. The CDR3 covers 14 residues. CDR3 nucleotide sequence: TGTGCCAGCAGCTTGTCGGTTCTGAACACTGAAGCTTTCTTT. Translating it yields CASSLSVLNTEAFF. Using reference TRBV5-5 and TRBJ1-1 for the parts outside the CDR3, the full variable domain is DAGVTQSPTHLIKTRGQQVTLRCSPISGHKSVSWYQQVLGQGPQFIFQYYEKEERGRGNFPDRFSARQFPNYSSELNVNALLLGDSALYLCASSLSVLNTEAFFGQGTRLTVV.

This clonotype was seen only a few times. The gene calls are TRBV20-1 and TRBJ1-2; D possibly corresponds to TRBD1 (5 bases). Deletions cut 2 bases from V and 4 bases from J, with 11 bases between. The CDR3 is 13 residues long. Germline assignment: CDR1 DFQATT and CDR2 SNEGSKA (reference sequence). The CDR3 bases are TGCAGTGCTAGACCGGGACGGAGCTATGGCTACACCTTC. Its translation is CSARPGRSYGYTF.

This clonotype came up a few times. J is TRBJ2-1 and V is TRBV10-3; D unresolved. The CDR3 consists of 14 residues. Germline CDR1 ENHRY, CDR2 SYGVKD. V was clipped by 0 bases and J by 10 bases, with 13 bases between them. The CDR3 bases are TGTGCCATCAGTGAGTCGACCCGCCGAAGGGAGCAGTTCTTC. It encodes CAISESTRRREQFF.

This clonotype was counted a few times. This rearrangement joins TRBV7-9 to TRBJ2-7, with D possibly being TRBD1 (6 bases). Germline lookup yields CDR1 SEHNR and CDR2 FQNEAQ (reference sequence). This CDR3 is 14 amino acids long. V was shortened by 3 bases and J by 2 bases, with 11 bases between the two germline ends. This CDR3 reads CASSFLQGAYEQYF. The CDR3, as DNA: TGTGCCAGCAGCTTTTTACAGGGAGCCTACGAGCAGTACTTC.

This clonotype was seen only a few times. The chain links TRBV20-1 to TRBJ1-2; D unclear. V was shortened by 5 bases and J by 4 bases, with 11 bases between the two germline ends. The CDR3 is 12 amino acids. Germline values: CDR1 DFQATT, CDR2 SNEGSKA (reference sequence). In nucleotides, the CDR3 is TGCAGTGCTGGGGTGGCCCCCTATGGCTACACCTTC. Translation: CSAGVAPYGYTF.

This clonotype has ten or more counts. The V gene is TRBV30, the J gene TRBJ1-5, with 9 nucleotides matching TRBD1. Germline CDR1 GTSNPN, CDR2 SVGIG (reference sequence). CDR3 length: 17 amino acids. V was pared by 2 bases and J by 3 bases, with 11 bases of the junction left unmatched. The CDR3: CAWSKRYGDRDNQPQHF. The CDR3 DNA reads TGTGCCTGGAGTAAGAGGTATGGGGACAGGGACAATCAGCCCCAGCATTTT.

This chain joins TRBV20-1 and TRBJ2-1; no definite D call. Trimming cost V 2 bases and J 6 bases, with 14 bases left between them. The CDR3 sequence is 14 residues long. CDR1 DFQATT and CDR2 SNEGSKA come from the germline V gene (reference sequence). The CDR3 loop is CSARNFEGRNEQFF. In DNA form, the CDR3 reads TGCAGTGCTAGAAACTTTGAAGGTCGCAATGAGCAGTTCTTC.